This TCR beta chain was sequenced in a study of neurological immune-mediated disorders (dated by TCRdb to the late 2010s). For the wider study: Peripheral blood TCR-beta repertoires from HTLV-I-associated myelopathy (HAM/TSP) patients, multiple sclerosis patients and healthy controls were compared by UMI-based sequencing. The roughly 110 TCR-beta libraries covered PBMC samples along with longitudinal samples, technical triplicates, and paired sorted CD4+ and CD8+ T-cell subsets. Each longitudinal HAM/TSP and healthy donor was sampled at 3 time-points spaced at roughly 3-40 month intervals. The cohort included approximately 70 subjects: around 15 with HAM/TSP, about 34 with multiple sclerosis, and about 20 healthy controls. Findings and caveats that apply to the study as a whole: No identical CDR3 amino acid sequences were found to be shared among expanded clones across subjects, suggesting that TCR-beta repertoires were private in all groups. TCR clonal expansion was highest in HAM/TSP patients and lowest in MS patients, with MS patients falling below even healthy controls.

The time point label, as the study defines it: longitudinal time-point 1 (baseline). For unsorted PBMC libraries, 2 million PBMCs were used after storage in RNAlater at -80 degrees C until RNA extraction. Peripheral blood was subjected to Ficoll-Hypaque density gradient centrifugation to isolate PBMCs, which were then cryopreserved in liquid nitrogen. cDNA synthesis used template-switch 5'RACE with a primer carrying a 10-nucleotide random unique molecular identifier tagging each TCR transcript. Every sequencing run covered 15-18 subjects and yielded more than 200 million TCR-beta sequences. The RNeasy kit was used to extract total RNA. The KAPA Real-time Library Amplification kit was used to amplify TCR-beta VDJ regions with primers targeting the TCR constant region and the 5'RACE anchor. Sample indexes and Illumina adaptors were added in a first PCR, after which library yield was increased in a second PCR. After Ampure bead purification, the TCR product of roughly 650 bp was size-selected on a 2% E-gel SizeSelection system. Before pooling, library quality was assessed on a Bioanalyzer, concentration was determined with Qubit, and library quantification was performed with the Kapa Library Quantification kit. Paired-end 2 x 150 bp sequencing of the libraries was performed on an Illumina HiSeq 2500. To increase sequence diversity, about 25-31% phiX was spiked into each library pool. In the source study's methods: Quality-filtered reads were processed with the UMI-based MiGEC pipeline, and over 85% of raw TCR sequences were removed by the MiGEC pipeline during error correction. IMGT germline references were used for alignment of VDJ genes, and clonotypes were defined by a unique CDR3 amino acid sequence together with V-J genes. Clonal expansion, Shannon diversity and CDR3 relatedness (CalcPairwiseDistances, ClusterSamples) were evaluated with VDJtools, and phylogenetic trees were built with CLCbio workbench. Using coefficient-of-variation modelling across technical triplicates, the study counted a clone as expanded if it had at least 8 unique UMIs. Using fastp at Q25 and MiXCR, TCRdb reprocessed the public reads and kept productive beta chains. Entries are consolidated by CDR3 protein sequence, retaining the most common genes and DNA. The V and J calls and clone size come from TCRdb's table, not from the authors' own analysis. Within this sample are some 77,000 distinct CDR3 sequences, with approximately 14% of them counted one time only. The top ten clones comprise 4.6% of the sample.

V drops 3 bases and J drops 8 bases, leaving 8 bases in between. In the germline V gene, CDR1 corresponds to MGHRA and CDR2 to YSYEKL. Counted from cysteine to phenylalanine, this CDR3 has 12 amino acids. Solely the CDR3 DNA is kept, with 36 bases framed from the first base. This clonotype was observed many times. The target of this receptor is not known. No much larger clone exists at a distance of one base, and base qualities are not known. The chain is made from TRBV4-1 and TRBJ2-1; the D gene identity is not certain. The sequencing input was PBMCs. This sequence originates from a female donor with HTLV-1-associated myelopathy (HAM/TSP). The DNA sequence follows: TGCGCCAGCAGCCATAACATCGATGAGCAGTTCTTC. This encodes CASSHNIDEQFF.